The 29 T cell receptor beta chains presented below share a single source sample, sequenced in a study of blood T cell repertoires in COVID-19. Clones were sequenced by immunoSEQ multiplex PCR, and TCRdb holds only the in-frame ones, with some missing. The sample shows 130,000 to 150,000 clones, approximately 90% of them seen only once. Input material: peripheral blood. The receptors were sampled from a human donor in a cohort sampled during active COVID-19.

The chain recombines TRBV7-9 with TRBJ2-5; tentative D call: TRBD2 (5 bases). Trimming took off 3 bases at V and 3 bases at J, with 26 bases between the two ends. The CDR3 is 19 amino acids. CDR1 is SEHNR and CDR2 is FQNEAQ in the germline V gene (reference sequence). The CDR3 DNA is TGTGCCAGCAGCTTGACGGTCCGACTTAATTTTGCGGGCAAAGAGACCCAGTACTTC. The encoded protein is CASSLTVRLNFAGKETQYF.

This sequence joins TRBV6-5 and TRBJ1-5; a possible D gene is TRBD1 (5 bases). Trimming took 7 bases from V and 0 from J, leaving 10 bases between them. CDR3 length: 14 amino acids. Per germline, CDR1 MNHEY and CDR2 SVGAGI. This chain's CDR3 is CASNLGVSNQPQHF. The DNA for the CDR3 is TGTGCCAGCAACTTAGGGGTTAGCAATCAGCCCCAGCATTTT.

The chain links TRBV19 to TRBJ1-6, with D unresolved. Germline assignment: CDR1 LNHDA and CDR2 SQIVND (reference sequence). This CDR3 has 13 amino acids. V lost 1 base, J lost 12 bases, and 10 bases lay in between. The CDR3 sequence is CASSIVGPGPLHF. DNA for the CDR3: TGTGCCAGTAGTATAGTTGGGCCCGGACCCCTCCACTTT.

This chain uses TRBV4-2 with TRBJ1-5; 11 bases match TRBD1. V shed 3 bases and J 7 bases; nucleotides not matched to a gene: 8. From germline, CDR1 is LGHNA and CDR2 YNFKEQ. The CDR3 consists of 16 residues. This CDR3 is CASSHPGTGGLQPQHF. The CDR3 DNA sequence: TGTGCCAGCAGCCATCCCGGGACAGGGGGTCTGCAGCCCCAGCATTTT.

The chain carries TRBV19 and TRBJ2-1; TRBD2 aligns across 9 bases. The CDR3 covers 16 residues. CDR1 is LNHDA, CDR2 SQIVND, per germline (reference sequence). The J segment lost 2 bases and the V segment lost 5 bases, leaving 7 bases of the junction unmatched. The CDR3 protein is CASSGDSGGPYNEQFF. CDR3 coding DNA: TGTGCCAGTAGTGGAGATAGCGGGGGCCCCTACAATGAGCAGTTCTTC.

This sequence joins TRBV29-1 and TRBJ2-3; the D gene is possibly TRBD2 (5 bases). Germline V gene sequence: CDR1 SQVTM, CDR2 ANQGSEA. The ends were cut back, 0 bases at V and 0 bases at J, with 13 bases in the middle. CDR3 length: 16 amino acids. The CDR3 coding sequence is TGCAGCGTTGAAGATCGAGGGAGTCCCAGCACAGATACGCAGTATTTT. This encodes CSVEDRGSPSTDTQYF.

The chain joins TRBV4-1 to TRBJ1-2, with 9 bases aligning to TRBD1. Germline V gene lookup returns CDR1 MGHRA and CDR2 YSYEKL. CDR3 length: 16 amino acids. V dropped 0 bases and J dropped 8; count of bases not matched to a gene: 10. The CDR3 DNA reads TGCGCCAGCAGCCAAGAAGGCAGGACAGGGGTTGACGGCTACACCTTC. Protein product: CASSQEGRTGVDGYTF.

This clone was counted only a few times. The chain is built from TRBV15 and TRBJ2-1; D gene ambiguous. The CDR3 is 17 amino acids. The germline V gene encodes CDR1 LNHNV and CDR2 YYDKDF (reference sequence). V was shortened by 2 bases and J by 0 bases, with 14 bases between the two germline ends. Here the CDR3 reads CATSRTITTVSYNEQFF. CDR3 sequence (DNA): TGTGCCACCAGCAGAACAATAACGACTGTCTCCTACAATGAGCAGTTCTTC.

The chain combines TRBV2 with TRBJ2-3; 7 bases are a match to TRBD2. The CDR3 runs to 15 residues. Germline CDR1 is SNHLY and CDR2 is FYNNEI. With V trimmed by 2 bases and J by 2 bases, 4 bases remained unmatched. The CDR3 here is CASSELAVITDTQYF. The CDR3, as DNA: TGTGCCAGCAGTGAACTAGCGGTGATCACAGATACGCAGTATTTT. The variable domain in full, with the rest retrieved from reference TRBV2 and TRBJ2-3, is EPEVTQTPSHQVTQMGQEVILRCVPISNHLYFYWYRQILGQKVEFLVSFYNNEISEKSEIFDDQFSVERPDGSNFTLKIRSTKLEDSAMYFCASSELAVITDTQYFGPGTRLTVL.

The chain employs TRBV2 and TRBJ2-1; 10 bases match TRBD2. The CDR3 has 15 amino acids. Germline V gives CDR1 SNHLY, CDR2 FYNNEI. With V trimmed by 3 bases and J by 7 bases, 6 bases remained unmatched. CDR3 coding DNA: TGTGCCAGCAGTGAGCTCCTAGCGGGGGCAAATGAGCAGTTCTTC. It encodes CASSELLAGANEQFF.

The rearrangement links TRBV2 to TRBJ1-6, with D uncertain. Germline CDR1 and CDR2: SNHLY and FYNNEI. The CDR3 has 14 amino acids. Between the trimmed V and J ends, which lost 3 bases and 7 bases, there was a span of 10 bases. The CDR3, as DNA: TGTGCCAGCAGTGACCGCGGGGTCAATTCACCCCTCCACTTT. Translation: CASSDRGVNSPLHF.

The chain carries TRBV7-9 and TRBJ2-2; maybe TRBD1 (5 bases). This CDR3 is built from 12 residues. CDR1 and CDR2 (germline): SEHNR, FQNEAQ (reference sequence). V lost 2 bases to trimming and J lost 9 bases, with 7 bases between them. This CDR3 reads CASSLLGRELFF. In DNA form, the CDR3 reads TGTGCCAGCAGCTTATTGGGGCGGGAGCTGTTTTTT. The variable domain in full, with the rest retrieved from reference TRBV7-9 and TRBJ2-2, is DTGVSQNPRHKITKRGQNVTFRCDPISEHNRLYWYRQTLGQGPEFLTYFQNEAQLEKSRLLSDRFSAERPKGSFSTLEIQRTEQGDSAMYLCASSLLGRELFFGEGSRLTVL.

This clone was recorded a few times. The CDR3 DNA sequence: TGTGCCAGCAGCCGTACTAGCGGGGGGTTCGGCGAGCAGTACTTC. Protein product: CASSRTSGGFGEQYF. The rearrangement links TRBV5-6 to TRBJ2-7; 12 nucleotides match TRBD2. Trimming cost V 4 bases and J 6 bases; bases outside gene matches: 8. CDR1 and CDR2 (germline): SGHDT, YYEEEE. The CDR3 extends over 15 amino acids.

The V and J genes are TRBV5-1 and TRBJ2-7; no clear D. This CDR3 has 13 residues. Germline assignment: CDR1 SGHRS and CDR2 YFSETQ. V lost 2 bases, J lost 0 bases, and 6 bases lay in between. The CDR3 is CASSFSVSYEQYF. CDR3 nucleotide sequence: TGCGCCAGCAGCTTCAGTGTCTCCTACGAGCAGTACTTC.

V and J are TRBV19 and TRBJ1-2, with D unresolved. This CDR3 has 14 amino acids. Trimming took off 5 bases at V and 8 bases at J, with 18 bases between the two ends. Germline-derived CDR1 and CDR2 are LNHDA and SQIVND (reference sequence). The DNA of the CDR3 is TGTGCCAGTAGTCCCCAAGAGGGTTCAGGAGGCTACACCTTC. Its protein is CASSPQEGSGGYTF. Drawing the rest from reference TRBV19 and TRBJ1-2, the complete variable domain is DGGITQSPKYLFRKEGQNVTLSCEQNLNHDAMYWYRQDPGQGLRLIYYSQIVNDFQKGDIAEGYSVSREKKESFPLTVTSAQKNPTAFYLCASSPQEGSGGYTFGSGTRLTVV.

The rearrangement uses TRBV6-4 and TRBJ2-1, with 8 bases lining up with TRBD1. Germline V gene sequence: CDR1 MRHNA, CDR2 SNTAGT. Trimming removed 8 bases from V and 7 bases from J; junction bases left unmatched: 4. CDR3 length equals 12 residues. CDR3 bases: TGTGCCAGCGCCTGGACAGGGAATGAGCAGTTCTTC. Translation gives CASAWTGNEQFF.

V gene TRBV29-1 combines with J gene TRBJ1-2; 7 nucleotides agree with TRBD1. CDR1 and CDR2 (germline): SQVTM, ANQGSEA. This CDR3 is 13 amino acids long. J gave up 4 bases and V 5 bases, and 7 bases lay outside the gene matches. CDR3 nucleotides: TGCAGCGTTCTATTACAGGGGAGCTATGGCTACACCTTC. Protein product: CSVLLQGSYGYTF.

The genes are TRBV10-3 and TRBJ1-5; weak D call: TRBD1 (6 bases). The CDR3 runs to 14 residues. Germline-derived CDR1 and CDR2 are ENHRY and SYGVKD. Deletions cut 2 bases from V and 3 bases from J, with 8 bases between. CDR3 nucleotide sequence: TGTGCCATCAGTGAGGGACAGTTCAATCAGCCCCAGCATTTT. This encodes CAISEGQFNQPQHF.

V usage is TRBV7-2 and J usage is TRBJ2-3; the match to TRBD1 covers 12 bases. Looked up from germline, CDR1 is SGHTA and CDR2 is FQGNSA. J gave up 6 bases and V 1 base, and 5 bases lay outside the gene matches. CDR3 size: 16 residues. DNA of the CDR3: TGTGCCAGCAGCTTAGTGGGACAGGGGGCAGGCGATACGCAGTATTTT. This encodes CASSLVGQGAGDTQYF.

V and J are TRBV6-2 or TRBV6-3 and TRBJ2-2; TRBD2 agrees at 9 bases. After removal of 4 bases from V and 6 bases from J, the junction contained 3 bases not matched to a gene. Looked up from germline, CDR1 is MNHEY and CDR2 is SVGEGT. The CDR3 has 14 amino acids. The CDR3 loop reads CASSFLAGSGELFF. In DNA, the CDR3 is TGTGCCAGCAGTTTCCTAGCGGGGTCCGGGGAGCTGTTTTTT.

The chain combines TRBV2 with TRBJ2-1; the D is unclear. Germline CDR1 and CDR2: SNHLY and FYNNEI. This CDR3 has 15 amino acids. V was clipped by 2 bases and J by 0 bases, with 8 bases between them. The CDR3 loop is CASSENSRSYNEQFF. The DNA for the CDR3 is TGTGCCAGCAGTGAAAACAGTCGCTCCTACAATGAGCAGTTCTTC.

The rearrangement uses TRBV11-2 and TRBJ1-4; maybe TRBD1 (5 bases). V was clipped by 2 bases and J by 3 bases, with 10 bases between them. The CDR3 is 15 residues long. Germline lookup yields CDR1 SGHAT and CDR2 FQNNGV. As DNA, the CDR3 is TGTGCCAGCAGCTTAAGGGGTCTCGCTAATGAAAAACTGTTTTTT. Encoded protein: CASSLRGLANEKLFF.

The gene calls are TRBV18 and TRBJ2-6; perhaps TRBD2 as D (5 bases). The germline V gene has CDR1 KGHSH and CDR2 LQKENI. The CDR3 is made up of 16 amino acids. Trimming took 1 base from V and 0 from J, leaving 7 bases between them. CDR3 in DNA: TGTGCCAGCTCACCACTCACTAGCTCTGGGGCCAACGTCCTGACTTTC. This encodes CASSPLTSSGANVLTF.

This clone was counted between two and nine times. The rearrangement uses TRBV6-5 and TRBJ1-5; D may be TRBD1 (6 bases). V was shortened by 0 bases and J by 4 bases, with 7 bases between the two germline ends. Germline V gives CDR1 MNHEY, CDR2 SVGAGI. CDR3 length equals 14 residues. The chain's CDR3 is CASSYSTGNQPQHF. The CDR3 region has the DNA TGTGCCAGCAGTTACTCTACAGGGAATCAGCCCCAGCATTTT.

The V call is TRBV20-1, the J call TRBJ2-7, with D possibly TRBD1 on 5 matching bases. Germline-derived CDR1 and CDR2 are DFQATT and SNEGSKA (reference sequence). The CDR3 length is 14 residues. V was clipped by 3 bases and J by 0 bases, with 12 bases between them. The CDR3 loop reads CSASGQGLSYEQYF. CDR3 coding DNA: TGCAGTGCTAGTGGGCAGGGCCTCTCCTACGAGCAGTACTTC.

The chain joins TRBV4-1 to TRBJ1-2; D might be TRBD1 (5 bases). V was trimmed by 0 bases and J by 5 bases, leaving 10 bases between them. Germline V gene lookup returns CDR1 MGHRA and CDR2 YSYEKL. The CDR3 contains 14 residues. The CDR3 DNA sequence: TGCGCCAGCAGCCAAGAAGAGGGACTATATGGCTACACCTTC. This gives the protein CASSQEEGLYGYTF.

This clone was picked up one time. This rearrangement joins TRBV21-1 to TRBJ1-5. TRBV21-1 represents a pseudogene. This CDR3 has 17 amino acids. The CDR3: CASSKAAFPYSNQPQHF. CDR3 sequence (DNA): TGTGCCAGCAGCAAAGCAGCATTCCCTTATAGCAATCAGCCCCAGCATTTT.

This rearrangement joins TRBV7-3 to TRBJ2-1; 7 bases line up with TRBD1. The CDR3 is 15 residues long. The V segment lost 5 bases and the J segment 4 bases; nucleotides outside the gene matches: 8. CDR1 and CDR2 from the germline V gene are SGHTA and FQGTGA. CDR3 DNA sequence: TGTGCCAGCAGCCCGCGACAGGGACAATACAATGAGCAGTTCTTC. Protein product: CASSPRQGQYNEQFF.

The chain links TRBV4-3 to TRBJ2-7, with TRBD2 matching over 7 bases. V lost 0 bases, J lost 5 bases, and 13 bases stayed unmatched. Germline V gives CDR1 LGHNA, CDR2 YSLEER. The CDR3 covers 17 residues. The CDR3 sequence is CASSQDSATGRGNEQYF. The CDR3 nucleotides are TGCGCCAGCAGCCAAGATTCGGCCACGGGGAGGGGCAACGAGCAGTACTTC.